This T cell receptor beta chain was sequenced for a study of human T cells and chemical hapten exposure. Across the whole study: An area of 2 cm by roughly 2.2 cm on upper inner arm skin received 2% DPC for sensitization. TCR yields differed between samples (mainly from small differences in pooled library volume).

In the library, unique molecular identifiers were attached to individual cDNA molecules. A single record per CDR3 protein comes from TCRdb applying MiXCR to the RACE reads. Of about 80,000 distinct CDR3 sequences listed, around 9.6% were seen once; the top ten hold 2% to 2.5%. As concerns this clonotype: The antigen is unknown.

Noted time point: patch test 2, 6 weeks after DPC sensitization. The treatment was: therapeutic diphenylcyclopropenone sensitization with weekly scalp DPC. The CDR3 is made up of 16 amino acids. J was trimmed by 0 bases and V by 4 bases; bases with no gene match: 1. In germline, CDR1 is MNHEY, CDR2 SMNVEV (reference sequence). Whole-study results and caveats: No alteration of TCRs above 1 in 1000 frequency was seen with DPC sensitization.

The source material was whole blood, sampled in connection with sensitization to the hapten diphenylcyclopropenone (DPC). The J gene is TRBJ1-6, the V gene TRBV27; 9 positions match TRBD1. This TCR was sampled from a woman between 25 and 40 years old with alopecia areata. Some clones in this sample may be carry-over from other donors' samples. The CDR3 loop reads CASSSGQGSYNSPLHF. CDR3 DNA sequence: TGTGCCAGCAGTTCGGGACAGGGCTCCTATAATTCACCCCTCCACTTT.